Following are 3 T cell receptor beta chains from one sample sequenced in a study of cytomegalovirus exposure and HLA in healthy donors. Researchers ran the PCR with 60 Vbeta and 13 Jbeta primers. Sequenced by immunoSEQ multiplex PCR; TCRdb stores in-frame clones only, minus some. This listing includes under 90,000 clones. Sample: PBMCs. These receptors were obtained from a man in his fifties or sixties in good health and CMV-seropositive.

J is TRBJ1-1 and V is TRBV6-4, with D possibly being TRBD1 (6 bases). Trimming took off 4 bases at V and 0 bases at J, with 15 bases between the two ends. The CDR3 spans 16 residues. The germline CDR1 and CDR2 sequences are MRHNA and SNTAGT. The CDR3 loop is CASSGFRTVMNTEAFF. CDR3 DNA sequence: TGTGCCAGCAGTGGATTCAGGACAGTCATGAACACTGAAGCTTTCTTT.

The CDR3 reads CASSLPRQDLVSGDQYV. In DNA, the CDR3 is TGTGCCAGCAGTTTACCACGACAGGACTTGGTGTCTGGCGATCAGTACGTC. The V call is TRBV27, the J call TRBJ2-7; a weak D match, TRBD1 (6 bases). CDR1 is MNHEY, CDR2 SMNVEV, per germline (reference sequence). Trimming removed 2 bases at V and 10 bases at J, with 27 bases between. The CDR3 is 17 residues long.

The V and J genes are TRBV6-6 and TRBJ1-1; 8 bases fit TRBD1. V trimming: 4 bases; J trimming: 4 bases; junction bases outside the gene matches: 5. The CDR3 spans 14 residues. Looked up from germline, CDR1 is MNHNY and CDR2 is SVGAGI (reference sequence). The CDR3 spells CASSFGQGGTEAFF. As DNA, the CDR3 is TGTGCCAGCAGTTTCGGACAGGGTGGCACTGAAGCTTTCTTT.